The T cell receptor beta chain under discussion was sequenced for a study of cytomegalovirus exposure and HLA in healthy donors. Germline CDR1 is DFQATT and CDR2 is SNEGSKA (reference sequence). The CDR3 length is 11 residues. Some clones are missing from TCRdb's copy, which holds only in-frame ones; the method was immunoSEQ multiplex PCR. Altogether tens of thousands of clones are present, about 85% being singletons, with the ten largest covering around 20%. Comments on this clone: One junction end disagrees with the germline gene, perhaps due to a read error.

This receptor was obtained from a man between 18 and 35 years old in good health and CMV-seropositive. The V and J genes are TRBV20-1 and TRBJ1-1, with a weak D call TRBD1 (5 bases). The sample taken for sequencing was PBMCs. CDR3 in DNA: TGCAGTGCCAGAGGACAAGTTGAAGCTTTCTTT. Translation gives CSARGQVEAFF.